This entry is about one TCR beta chain. No cognate antigen has been identified for it. No base qualities exist here, and no much larger clone lies one base off it. One collaborating source in Seattle enrolled patients while the patients were actively infected and followed the patients over time throughout the course of disease. Each collaborating institution followed its own protocols to collect whole blood in K2EDTA tubes. Collaborator samples were shipped for TCRbeta analysis as frozen whole blood, isolated PBMCs, or DNA extracted from either sample type. V has 4 bases trimmed and J has 7 bases trimmed; junction bases matching no gene number 5. Per the germline V gene, MNHEY is the CDR1 and SVGAGI is the CDR2. From the cysteine up to the phenylalanine, the CDR3 has a length of 16 residues. Of all the DNA, just the CDR3 is kept, 48 bases in frame from base 1. This sample stems from a study of blood T cell repertoires in COVID-19 (dated by TCRdb to between 2020 and 2021). Background on the whole study: Collaborator samples came from the United States, Italy and Spain and covered acute and convalescent phases of COVID-19. The material from the prospective study consisted of cDNA or gDNA derived from T cells, B-cell-depleted T cells, or PBMCs. Subjects who had been exposed to COVID-19, were actively infected with it, or had recovered from it provided the deeply sampled blood TCRbeta repertoires that made up the dataset. A freely available public database, intended as a resource for researchers studying the immune response to SARS-CoV-2, is where the repertoires were released. The samples were drawn from two sources: the first 160 participants of the ongoing ImmuneRACE study, and 1,200 or so subjects contributed by 6 global collaborators. Sample metadata almost always included a de-identified subject ID, COVID-19 status, age in years and sex. Where available, HLA class I and class II types were obtained from metadata supplied by the sample provider rather than from assay-based typing. Here is what the overall study found, with its caveats: How much clinical and demographic metadata was included differed by source and by participant, and the metadata was provided uncurated.

The immunoSEQ Assay, a bias-controlled multiplex PCR, was used to amplify TCRbeta CDR3 regions from genomic DNA. Processing in the source paper ran as follows. The number of nucleated cells in each sample was estimated from the amplification of reference gene primers within the assay. To quantify the absolute abundance of each unique TCRbeta CDR3 rearrangement, sequence reads were collapsed and filtered. For each sample, productive Simpson clonality was calculated by taking the square root of Simpson's diversity index across productive rearrangements. Not all clones reach the TCRdb copy of this immuneACCESS table, which keeps in-frame sequences only. Checked studies attribute under half of the gap to unresolved V genes and leave the rest unexplained. Clonal size and the V and J genes are those of that table, whereas D and trimming came from the DNA. For this sample the table gives 150,000 to 200,000 clones, of which roughly four fifths were detected only once. Of the sample, about 7.1% is held by the ten largest clones.

The clonotype comes from a woman between 65 and 79 years old with COVID-19, enrolled during active disease. Sequenced sample: peripheral blood. Here the chain combines TRBV6-5 and TRBJ1-6; TRBD1 fits 12 bases in the junction. Here is the DNA: TGTGCCAGCAGTTCGCCGGGACAGGGGGCGAATTCACCCCTCCACTTT. Its protein is CASSSPGQGANSPLHF.